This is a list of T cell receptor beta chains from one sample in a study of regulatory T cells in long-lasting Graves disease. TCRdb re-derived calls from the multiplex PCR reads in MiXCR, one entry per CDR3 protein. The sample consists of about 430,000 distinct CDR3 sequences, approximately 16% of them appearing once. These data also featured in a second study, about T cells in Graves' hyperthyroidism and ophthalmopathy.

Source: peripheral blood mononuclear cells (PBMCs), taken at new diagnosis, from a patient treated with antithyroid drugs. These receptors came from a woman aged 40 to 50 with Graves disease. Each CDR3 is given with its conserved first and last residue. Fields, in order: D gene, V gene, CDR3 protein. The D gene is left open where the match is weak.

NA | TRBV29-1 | CNVEGSPQETQYF
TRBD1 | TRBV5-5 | CASSTAGTGPYGYTF
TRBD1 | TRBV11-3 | CASSFNRDRGLSGELFF
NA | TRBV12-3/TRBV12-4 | CASSRGPGTQEQYF
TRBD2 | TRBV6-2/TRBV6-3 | CASSYWTSRLNEQFF
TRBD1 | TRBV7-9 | CASSPRTGGNNEQYF
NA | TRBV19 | CASSTFAGRGGLNTEAFF
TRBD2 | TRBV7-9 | CASSVLAGGPKQFF
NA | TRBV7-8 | CASSLARRGAEAFF
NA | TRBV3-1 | CASSQMQGGYNEQFF
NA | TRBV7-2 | CASSWTASGNTIYF
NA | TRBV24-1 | CATGQAGFTGELFF
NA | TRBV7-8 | CASSLGGVGESPLHF
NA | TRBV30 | CAWMGRTYSGNTIYF
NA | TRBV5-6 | CATTKGLSHPTFF
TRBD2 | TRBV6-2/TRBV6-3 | CASSMIGGGRTGELFF
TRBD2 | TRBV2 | CATYWTSGVGLTQFF
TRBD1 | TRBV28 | CASRQGKLFF
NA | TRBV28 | CASRGGGTANTGELFF
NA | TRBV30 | CAWKLADNSPLHF
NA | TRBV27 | CASSYSQSTEAFF
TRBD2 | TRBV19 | CASSPWGTSGRKSDNEQFF
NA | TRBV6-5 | CASSYSGGYGYTF
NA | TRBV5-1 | CASSTWGQTGELFF
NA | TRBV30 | CAWNFKGPSEEKLFF
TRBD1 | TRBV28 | CASRGQGNTGELFF
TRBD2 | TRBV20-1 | CSARDPGLVGRASEETQYF
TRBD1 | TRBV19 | CASSLGWDRGMNTQYF
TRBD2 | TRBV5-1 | CASSSRLLAGNYNEQFF
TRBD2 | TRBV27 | CASSFIAGVGEQYF
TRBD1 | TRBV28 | CASSPMSGTGLAKNIQYF
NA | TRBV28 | CATQQGGPQETQYF
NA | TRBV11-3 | CASSTEEFSYNEQFF
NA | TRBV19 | CASSIDPRGIVNEQFF
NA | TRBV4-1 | CASSQGGGTSFYEQYF
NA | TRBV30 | CAWSFSGRPPGDTQYF
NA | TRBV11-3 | CASSNSPSIAGQFF
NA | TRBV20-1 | CSARDRAVSAEQFF
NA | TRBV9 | CASSVEAGMGGEQFF
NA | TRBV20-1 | CSAREYRSGNQPQHF
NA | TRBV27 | CASSPTTGEAFF
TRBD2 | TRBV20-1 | CSARSWASGYNEQFF
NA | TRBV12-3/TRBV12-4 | CASSYSPGTSGNTIYF
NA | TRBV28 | CASSPASLNTEAFF
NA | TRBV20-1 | CSAYPPTVEAFF
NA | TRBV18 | CASSPRALDTEAFF
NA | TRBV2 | CASTTGPLGSDEQFF